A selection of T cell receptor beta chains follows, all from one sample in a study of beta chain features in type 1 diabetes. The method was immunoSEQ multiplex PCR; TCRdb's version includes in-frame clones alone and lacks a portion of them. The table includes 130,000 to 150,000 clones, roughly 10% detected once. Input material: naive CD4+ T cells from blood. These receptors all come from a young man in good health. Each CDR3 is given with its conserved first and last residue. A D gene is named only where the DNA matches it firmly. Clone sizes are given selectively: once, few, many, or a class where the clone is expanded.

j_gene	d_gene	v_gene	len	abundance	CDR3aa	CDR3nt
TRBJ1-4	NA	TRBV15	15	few	CATSRGGALNEKLFF	TGTGCCACCAGCAGGGGGGGAGCCCTTAATGAAAAACTGTTTTTT
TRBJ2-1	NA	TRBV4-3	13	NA	CASSLPGRHEQFF	TGCGCCAGCAGCCTACCGGGTCGGCATGAGCAGTTCTTC
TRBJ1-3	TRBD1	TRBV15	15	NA	CATSRDRGVGNTIYF	TGTGCCACCAGCAGGGACAGGGGCGTTGGAAACACCATATATTTT
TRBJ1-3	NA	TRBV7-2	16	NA	CASSPHMRDSGNTIYF	TGTGCCAGCAGCCCCCATATGAGGGACTCTGGAAACACCATATATTTT
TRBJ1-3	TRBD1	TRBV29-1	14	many	CSVVDRNSGNTIYF	TGCAGCGTGGTGGACAGGAACTCTGGAAACACCATATATTTT
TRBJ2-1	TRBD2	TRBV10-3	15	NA	CAISVTSGARNEQFF	TGTGCCATCAGTGTGACTAGCGGGGCCCGCAATGAGCAGTTCTTC
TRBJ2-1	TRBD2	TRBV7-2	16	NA	CASSVLGAGGPHEQFF	TGTGCCAGCAGCGTCCTAGGGGCGGGGGGGCCCCATGAGCAGTTCTTC
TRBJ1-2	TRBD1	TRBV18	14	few	CASSSPGQEYGYTF	TGTGCCAGCTCATCACCGGGACAGGAGTATGGCTACACCTTC
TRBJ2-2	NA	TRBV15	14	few	CATRKDRNTGELFF	TGTGCCACCAGGAAGGACAGGAACACCGGGGAGCTGTTTTTT
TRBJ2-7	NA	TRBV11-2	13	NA	CASSLAGNYEQYF	TGTGCCAGCAGCTTAGCGGGGAACTACGAGCAGTACTTC
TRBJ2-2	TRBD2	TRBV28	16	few	CASSQGTSEPTGELFF	TGTGCCAGCAGCCAAGGGACTAGCGAGCCCACCGGGGAGCTGTTTTTT
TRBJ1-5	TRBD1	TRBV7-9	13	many	CASSPTGSQPQHF	TGTGCCAGCAGCCCGACAGGGTCGCAGCCCCAGCATTTT
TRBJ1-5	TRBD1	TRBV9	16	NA	CASSPSLDRYNQPQHF	TGTGCCAGCAGCCCCAGTTTGGACAGGTACAATCAGCCCCAGCATTTT
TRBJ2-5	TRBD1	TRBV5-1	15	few	CASGEKQGFQETQYF	TGCGCCAGCGGAGAAAAACAGGGGTTCCAAGAGACCCAGTACTTC
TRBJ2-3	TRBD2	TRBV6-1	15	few	CASSALAGFTDTQYF	TGTGCCAGCAGTGCCCTAGCGGGGTTCACAGATACGCAGTATTTT
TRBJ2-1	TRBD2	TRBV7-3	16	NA	CASSLLPSGGAYEQFF	TGTGCCAGCAGCTTACTCCCTAGCGGGGGGGCCTATGAGCAGTTCTTC
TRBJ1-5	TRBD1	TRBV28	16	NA	CASSLRTGAFGQPQHF	TGTGCCAGCAGTCTTCGGACAGGGGCGTTTGGGCAGCCCCAGCATTTT
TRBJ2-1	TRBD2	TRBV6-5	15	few	CASSLLAVTYNEQFF	TGTGCCAGCAGTCTCCTAGCGGTTACCTACAATGAGCAGTTCTTC
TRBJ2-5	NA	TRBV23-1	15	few	CASSQFFRPKGEQYF	TGCGCCAGCAGTCAATTTTTCAGGCCCAAGGGGGAGCAGTACTTC
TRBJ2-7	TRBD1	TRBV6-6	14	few	CASSYTGQGTEQYF	TGTGCCAGCAGTTACACGGGACAGGGAACCGAGCAGTACTTC
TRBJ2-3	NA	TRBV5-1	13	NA	CASSLDGRDTQYF	TGCGCCAGCAGCTTGGACGGGAGAGATACGCAGTATTTT
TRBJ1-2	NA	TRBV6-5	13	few	CASSPRRSYGYTF	TGTGCCAGCAGTCCCCGCAGGTCTTATGGCTACACCTTC
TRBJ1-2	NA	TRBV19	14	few	CASSMSGRERGYTF	TGTGCCAGTAGTATGTCAGGCCGGGAACGGGGCTACACCTTC
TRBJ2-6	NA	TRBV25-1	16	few	CASSEGQNSGANVLTF	TGTGCCAGCAGTGAGGGACAAAACTCTGGGGCCAACGTCCTGACTTTC
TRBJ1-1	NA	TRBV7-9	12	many	CASSLIDREAFF	TGTGCCAGCAGCTTGATTGACAGGGAAGCTTTCTTT
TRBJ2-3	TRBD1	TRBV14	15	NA	CASSQSRGRRDTQYF	TGTGCCAGCAGCCAAAGCAGGGGGCGCCGGGATACGCAGTATTTT
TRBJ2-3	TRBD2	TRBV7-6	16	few	CASSPRGGGSTDTQYF	TGTGCCAGCAGCCCTAGGGGCGGGGGGTCAACAGATACGCAGTATTTT
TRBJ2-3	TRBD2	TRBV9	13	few	CASSDRLADTQYF	TGTGCCAGCAGCGACAGACTAGCCGATACGCAGTATTTT
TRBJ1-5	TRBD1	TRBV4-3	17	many	CASSHDRGRDSNQPQHF	TGCGCCAGCAGCCATGACAGGGGGAGAGATAGCAATCAGCCCCAGCATTTT
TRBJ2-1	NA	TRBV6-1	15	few	CASKPTARSYNEQFF	TGTGCCAGCAAACCGACTGCCCGCTCCTACAATGAGCAGTTCTTC
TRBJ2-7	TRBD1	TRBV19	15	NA	CASSAGTGSGYEQYF	TGTGCCAGTAGCGCCGGGACAGGGAGTGGCTACGAGCAGTACTTC
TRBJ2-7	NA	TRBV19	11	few	CASRENYEQYF	TGTGCCAGTAGGGAGAATTACGAGCAGTACTTC